The entry below describes one T cell receptor beta chain. The antigen is undetermined. This sample was included in a study of OX40 agonist ivuxolimab in advanced cancers. This CDR3 region has 19 residues. The V gene end was trimmed by 5 bases and the J gene end by 6 bases; junction bases not matched to a gene: 18. Germline CDR1 and CDR2: SGHVS and FQNEAQ. Study outcomes and limitations: Averaging showed that CD8+ T cells had more expanded clones than CD4+ did. Partial responders at 0.1-3.0 mg/kg had among the lowest clonal expansion. Both blood CD4+ and CD8+ T cells showed clonal growth by week 6 at 0.1 to 3.0 mg/kg.

Samples of blood were obtained at baseline, on cycle 4 day 1, and on cycle 7 day 1. This table comes from immunoSEQ multiplex PCR, and its TCRdb copy is limited to in-frame clones, with some not included. The repertoire holds over 55,000 clones, with about 88% as singletons. The sample here was CD4+ or CD8+ T cells sorted from blood, taken in a trial of the OX40 agonist ivuxolimab. The TCR originated in an adult with an advanced solid tumor such as melanoma, head and neck, liver or kidney cancer. V usage is TRBV7-8 and J usage is TRBJ2-2; the match to TRBD2 covers 10 bases. The CDR3 loop is CASSGSRIPGLAISGELFF. The CDR3 bases are TGTGCCAGCAGCGGGAGCAGGATCCCGGGACTAGCGATTTCCGGGGAGCTGTTTTTT. The full variable domain, in which reference TRBV7-8 and TRBJ2-2 provide the parts outside the CDR3, is GAGVSQSPRYKVAKRGQDVALRCDPISGHVSLFWYQQALGQGPEFLTYFQNEAQLDKSGLPSDRFFAERPEGSVSTLKIQRTQQEDSAVYLCASSGSRIPGLAISGELFFGEGSRLTVL.